The source of this T cell receptor (beta chain) is a study of tumor-infiltrating lymphocytes in primary liver carcinoma. Unmatched junction bases numbered 12, after V lost 4 bases and J lost 9 bases. The CDR3 has 15 residues. Looked up from germline, CDR1 is MDHEN and CDR2 is SYDVKM. Priming with a constant-region primer yielded TCR beta cDNA from roughly 490 ng total RNA. What produced the TCR beta libraries was three nested multiplex PCR rounds using slightly modified ARM-PCR. Primers for the first two PCR rounds were TRBV1-TRBV30 forward primers and a C-beta reverse primer (around 11 cycles per round). Each CDR3 protein gets one entry after TCRdb re-called the multiplex PCR reads with MiXCR. The table shows more than 95,000 distinct CDR3 sequences, with 64% occurring only once. The tissue used was unsorted bulk material of about 20-33 mg. RNA and DNA were co-extracted from it with the AllPrep DNA/RNA mini kit. Treatment of the patients' primary liver carcinoma consisted of surgical resection.

This clonotype was counted many times. The receptor's source is a woman between 55 and 75 years old with primary liver carcinoma and hepatitis B virus infection. The V gene is TRBV28, the J gene TRBJ1-1; 9 bases are a match to TRBD1. The sample was liver tumor tissue from sampling region 3. This sample's subset: tumor region T3, left-lateral pole. Here the CDR3 DNA reads TGTGCCAGCAGTTCCTACAGGGGGCGAATCTCCCAAGCTTTCTTT. It yields the protein CASSSYRGRISQAFF.